The 2 T cell receptor beta chains listed next were all sequenced from one sample in a study of PD-1 blockade in classical Hodgkin lymphoma. The data were produced by immunoSEQ multiplex PCR, yet TCRdb's version contains in-frame clones alone and is incomplete. The table shows 20,000 to 30,000 clones, with approximately 80% occurring only once. Each and every patient relapsed after autologous stem cell transplantation, and patients got differing brentuximab vedotin exposure. The specimen comprised peripheral blood mononuclear cells (PBMCs), sampled at baseline. These receptors all stem from a human donor with classical Hodgkin lymphoma.

The sample holds a few counts of this clone. V and J are TRBV11-2 and TRBJ2-2; TRBD1 is a possible D gene (6 bases). Germline V gene lookup returns CDR1 SGHAT and CDR2 FQNNGV. V was cut by 0 bases and J by 5 bases, with 13 bases left in between. The CDR3 is made up of 16 amino acids. The CDR3 is CASSLDQGPGTGELFF. The CDR3 DNA is TGTGCCAGCAGCTTAGATCAGGGGCCGGGAACCGGGGAGCTGTTTTTT.

In this sample, this clone turned up a few times. The chain employs TRBV6-1 and TRBJ2-5; 7 bases line up with TRBD2. Germline V gives CDR1 MNHNS, CDR2 SASEGT. The CDR3 has 15 residues. J lost 5 bases, V lost 2 bases, and 8 bases had no gene match. The CDR3 protein is CASSESRTSGETQYF. CDR3 bases: TGTGCCAGCAGTGAATCTAGGACTAGTGGGGAGACCCAGTACTTC.